This TCR beta chain was recorded in a study of T cells in women clearing cervical HPV infection. The overall study: Control women cleared a single incident HPV16 infection within 12 months.

As concerns this clone: Its antigen is currently unknown. A read error may account for a junction end that differs from germline. The CDR3 is cut off 3 residues early in the read; its end comes from the germline J gene. The sample holds other DNA sequences that translate to the same CDR3.

Study-level points and caveats: Cases and controls were distinguished at AUC over 0.75 by richness and V genes. CIN3+ cases had significantly higher TCR richness than controls; evenness did not differ.

Germline assignment: CDR1 SGHDT and CDR2 YYEEEE. The CDR3 has 15 residues. Libraries were prepared by immunoSEQ multiplex PCR; TCRdb keeps only in-frame clonotypes and omits some of them. The specimen's table records about 39,000 clones. The J gene is TRBJ2-2, the V gene TRBV5-6, with a weak D call TRBD1 (5 bases). The TCR comes from a woman aged 18-69 years with a cervical HPV16 infection that either progressed to CIN3+ or cleared (not recorded which). The sample consisted of blood buffy coat. The sequenced part of the CDR3 DNA is TGTGCCAGCAGCTTTGGGGCGGAGAACACCGGAGAG. It yields the protein CASSFGAENTGE. The CDR3 reads in full as CASSFGAENTGELFF.